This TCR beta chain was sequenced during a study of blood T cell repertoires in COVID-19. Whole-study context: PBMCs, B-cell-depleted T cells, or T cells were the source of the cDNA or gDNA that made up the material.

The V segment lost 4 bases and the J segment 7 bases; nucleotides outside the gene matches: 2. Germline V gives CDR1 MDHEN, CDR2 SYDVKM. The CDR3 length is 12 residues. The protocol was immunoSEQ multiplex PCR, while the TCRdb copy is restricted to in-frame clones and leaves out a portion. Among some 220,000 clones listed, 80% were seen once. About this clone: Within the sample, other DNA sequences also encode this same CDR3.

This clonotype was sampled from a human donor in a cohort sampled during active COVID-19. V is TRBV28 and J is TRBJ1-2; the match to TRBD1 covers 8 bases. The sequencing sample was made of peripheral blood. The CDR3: CASSSGGLGYTF. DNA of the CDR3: TGTGCCAGCAGTTCAGGGGGCCTTGGCTACACCTTC.